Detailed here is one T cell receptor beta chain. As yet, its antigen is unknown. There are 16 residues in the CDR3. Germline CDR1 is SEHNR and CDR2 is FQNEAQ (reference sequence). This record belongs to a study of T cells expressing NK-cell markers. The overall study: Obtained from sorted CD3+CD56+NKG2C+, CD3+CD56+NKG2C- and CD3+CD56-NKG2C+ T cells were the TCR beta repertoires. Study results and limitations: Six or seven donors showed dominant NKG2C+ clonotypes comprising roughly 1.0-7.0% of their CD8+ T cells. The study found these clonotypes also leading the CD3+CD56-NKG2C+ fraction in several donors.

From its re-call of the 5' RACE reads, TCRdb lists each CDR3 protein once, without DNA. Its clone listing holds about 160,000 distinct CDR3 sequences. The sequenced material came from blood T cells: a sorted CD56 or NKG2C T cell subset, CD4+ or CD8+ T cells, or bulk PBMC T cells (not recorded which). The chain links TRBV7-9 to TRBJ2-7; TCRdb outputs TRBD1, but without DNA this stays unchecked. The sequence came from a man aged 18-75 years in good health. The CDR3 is CASSLVLTGVGNEQYF.